The clone carrying this T cell receptor beta chain was counted ten times or more. The antigen remains undetermined. Investigators prepared the TCR beta libraries by applying iRepertoire HTBI primers and Arm-PCR of CDR3 regions. TCRdb independently ran MiXCR on the multiplex PCR reads; one entry per CDR3 protein. Of approximately 400,000 distinct CDR3 sequences listed, less than 20% are singletons. These data are taken from a study of regulatory T cells in long-lasting Graves disease. In the study overall: Newly diagnosed Graves' patients took antithyroid drugs under 3 months.

Trimming took 1 base from V and 1 from J, leaving 7 bases between them. The CDR3 is 14 amino acids. The time point is: newly diagnosed GD, antithyroid drugs for less than 3 months. Isolated PBMC RNA provided the starting material for the TCR library. A peripheral blood sample, around 8.5 milliliters in volume, was drawn into EDTA tubes. Regarding the study as a whole: Patients with persistent Graves' had lower TCR diversity than newly diagnosed patients. Persistent disease preferred TRBV28, TRBJ1-2 and TRBJ2-5; new disease, TRBV20-1 and TRBJ2-1.

The chain is built from TRBV12-3 or TRBV12-4 and TRBJ2-5, with a tentative D call TRBD1 (5 bases). This receptor was taken from a female donor with Graves disease. Sequenced material: peripheral blood mononuclear cells (PBMCs), taken at new diagnosis, from a patient treated with antithyroid drugs. The chain's CDR3 is CASSLVDSQETQYF. The CDR3 bases are TGTGCCAGCAGTTTAGTCGACAGCCAAGAGACCCAGTACTTC.